This T cell receptor (beta chain) was recorded in a study of shared clonotypes between healthy human individuals. Study information: The plates for each donor numbered three CD4 naive, three CD4 memory, two CD8 naive and one CD8 memory.

Generated by immunoSEQ multiplex PCR, the TCRdb table keeps only in-frame clones and is missing some. In the table there are about 680,000 clones, about 92% of which are singletons. Germline lookup yields CDR1 SGHDT and CDR2 YYEEEE. The CDR3 runs 16 residues. J gave up 8 bases and V 4 bases, and 9 bases lay outside the gene matches. Naive CD8 cells lacked CD45RO and underwent positive selection for CCR7, leaving out terminally differentiated effector memory CD45RA+ cells. This chain uses TRBV5-6 with TRBJ2-1; 13 nucleotides align to TRBD2. This sequence originates from a man under 40 in good health. The specimen sequenced was naive CD8+ T cells sorted from blood. The CDR3 region is CASSNRLAGGQDEQFF. The CDR3 DNA sequence: TGTGCCAGCAGCAACCGACTAGCGGGAGGCCAGGATGAGCAGTTCTTC.